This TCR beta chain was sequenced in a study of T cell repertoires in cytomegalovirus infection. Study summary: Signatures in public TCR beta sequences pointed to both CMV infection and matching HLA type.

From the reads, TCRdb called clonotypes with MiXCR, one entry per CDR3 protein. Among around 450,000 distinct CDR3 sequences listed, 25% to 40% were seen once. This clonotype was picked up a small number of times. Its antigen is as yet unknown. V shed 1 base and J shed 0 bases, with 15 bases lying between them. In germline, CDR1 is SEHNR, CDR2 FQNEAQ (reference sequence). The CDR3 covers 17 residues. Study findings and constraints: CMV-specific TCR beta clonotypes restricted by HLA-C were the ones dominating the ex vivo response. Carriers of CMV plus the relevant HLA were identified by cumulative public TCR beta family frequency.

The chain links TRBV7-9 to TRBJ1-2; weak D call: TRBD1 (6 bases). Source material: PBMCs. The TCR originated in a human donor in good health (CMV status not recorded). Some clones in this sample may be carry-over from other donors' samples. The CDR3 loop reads CASSLVTGGHANYGYTF. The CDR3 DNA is TGTGCCAGCAGCTTAGTAACGGGGGGACACGCTAACTATGGCTACACCTTC. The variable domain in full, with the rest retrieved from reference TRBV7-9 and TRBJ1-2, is DTGVSQNPRHKITKRGQNVTFRCDPISEHNRLYWYRQTLGQGPEFLTYFQNEAQLEKSRLLSDRFSAERPKGSFSTLEIQRTEQGDSAMYLCASSLVTGGHANYGYTFGSGTRLTVV.